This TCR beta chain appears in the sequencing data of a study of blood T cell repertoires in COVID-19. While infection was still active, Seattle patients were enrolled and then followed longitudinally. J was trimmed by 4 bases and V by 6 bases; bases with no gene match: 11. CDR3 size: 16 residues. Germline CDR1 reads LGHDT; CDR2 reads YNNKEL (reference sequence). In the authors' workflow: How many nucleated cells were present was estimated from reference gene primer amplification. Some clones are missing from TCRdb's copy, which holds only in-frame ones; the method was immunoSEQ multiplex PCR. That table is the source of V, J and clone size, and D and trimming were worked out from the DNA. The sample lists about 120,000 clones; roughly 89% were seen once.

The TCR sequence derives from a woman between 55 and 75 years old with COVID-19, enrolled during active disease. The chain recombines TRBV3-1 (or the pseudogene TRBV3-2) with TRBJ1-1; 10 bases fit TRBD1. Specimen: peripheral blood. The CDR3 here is CASSPMTGGEGTEAFF. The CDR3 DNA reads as TGTGCCAGCAGTCCGATGACAGGGGGCGAGGGCACTGAAGCTTTCTTT.